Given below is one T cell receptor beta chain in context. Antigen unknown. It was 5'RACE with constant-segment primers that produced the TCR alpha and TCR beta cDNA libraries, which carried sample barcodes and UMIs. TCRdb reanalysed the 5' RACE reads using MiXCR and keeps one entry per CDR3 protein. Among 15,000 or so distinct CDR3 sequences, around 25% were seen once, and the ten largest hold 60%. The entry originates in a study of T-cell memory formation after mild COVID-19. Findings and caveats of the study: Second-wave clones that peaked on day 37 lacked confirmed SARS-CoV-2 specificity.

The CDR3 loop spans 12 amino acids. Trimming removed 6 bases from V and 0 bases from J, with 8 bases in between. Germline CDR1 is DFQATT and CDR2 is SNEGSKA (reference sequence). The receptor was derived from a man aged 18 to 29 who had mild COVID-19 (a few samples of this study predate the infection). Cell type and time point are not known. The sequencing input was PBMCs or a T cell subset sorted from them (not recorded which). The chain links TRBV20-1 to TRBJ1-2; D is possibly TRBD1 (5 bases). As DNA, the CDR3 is TGCAGTGCGCCGACAGCTAACTATGGCTACACCTTC. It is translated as CSAPTANYGYTF.